This T cell receptor beta chain stems from a study of molecular identifiers for immune sequencing clone quantification. Study-level information: Replicate RNA from around 20,000 or 100,000 naive CD8 T cells formed five aliquots; four were sequenced.

A single record per CDR3 protein comes from TCRdb applying MiXCR to the PCR reads. The sample yields fewer than 100,000 distinct CDR3 sequences, around 20% seen once. Germline V gene sequence: CDR1 MDHEN, CDR2 SYDVKM. This CDR3 is built from 17 residues. The ends lost 3 bases at V and 1 base at J; junction bases unmatched: 9. This clonotype was counted ten times or more. The receptor's source is a human donor in good health. Some libraries in this study had Jurkat cell RNA spiked in. This chain connects TRBV28 to TRBJ1-5, with 7 bases fitting TRBD1. Sequencing was carried out using naive CD8+ T cells from blood, with Jurkat cell RNA spiked in. Indicated subset: FACS-sorted CD8+CD4-CCR7+CD45RA+ naive T cells. As DNA, the CDR3 is TGTGCCAGCAGTTTCCTCCACAGGGGAACGAGCAATCAGCCCCAGCATTTT. Its protein is CASSFLHRGTSNQPQHF.